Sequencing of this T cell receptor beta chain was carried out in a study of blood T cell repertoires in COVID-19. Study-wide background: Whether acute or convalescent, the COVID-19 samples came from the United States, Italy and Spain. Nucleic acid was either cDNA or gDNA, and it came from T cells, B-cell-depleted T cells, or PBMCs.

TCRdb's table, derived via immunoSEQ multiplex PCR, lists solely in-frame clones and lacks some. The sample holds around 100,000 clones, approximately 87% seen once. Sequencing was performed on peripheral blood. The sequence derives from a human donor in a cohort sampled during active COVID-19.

CDR3 DNA sequence: TGTGCCAGCAGCCAAGATCTAGCGGGAATTGAAGCTTTCTTT. Protein: CASSQDLAGIEAFF. The rearrangement joins TRBV3-1 (or the pseudogene TRBV3-2) to TRBJ1-1; no firm D call. The ends were cut back, 0 bases at V and 7 bases at J, with 12 bases in the middle. Per the germline V gene, CDR1 is LGHDT and CDR2 is YNNKEL (reference sequence). The CDR3 sequence is 14 residues long.